Listed below are T cell receptor beta chains from one sample, sequenced in a study of OX40 agonist ivuxolimab in advanced cancers. The data were produced by immunoSEQ multiplex PCR, yet TCRdb's version contains in-frame clones alone and is incomplete. The table has 20,000 or so clones, approximately 87% seen once. This specimen consisted of CD4+ or CD8+ T cells sorted from blood, obtained in a trial of the OX40 agonist ivuxolimab. These receptor sequences come from an adult with an advanced solid tumor such as melanoma, head and neck, liver or kidney cancer. The CDR3 runs from the conserved cysteine through the conserved F or W. The order of the fields is clone size, V gene, CDR3 protein. Some rows have no size entry. The others give once, few or many, or a class for an expanded clone.

abundance: -
v_gene: TRBV19
CDR3aa: CASSIPGVRSNQPQHF

abundance: -
v_gene: TRBV6-1
CDR3aa: CASSGREVGYSNQPQHF

abundance: -
v_gene: TRBV7-8
CDR3aa: CASSITQGDVAGYTF

abundance: -
v_gene: TRBV7-8
CDR3aa: CASSYGTGSNQPQHF

abundance: -
v_gene: TRBV5-6
CDR3aa: CASSLQGGEQFF

abundance: -
v_gene: TRBV18
CDR3aa: CASLPTVKNYGYTF

abundance: once
v_gene: TRBV27
CDR3aa: CASSSGTGLNTEAFF

abundance: -
v_gene: TRBV11-1
CDR3aa: CASSSPGSYEQYF

abundance: few
v_gene: TRBV13
CDR3aa: CASSPGQSVTEAFF

abundance: -
v_gene: TRBV7-2
CDR3aa: CASSLVVPYEQYF

abundance: -
v_gene: TRBV6-4
CDR3aa: CASSEGGAQETQYF

abundance: -
v_gene: TRBV6-5
CDR3aa: CASSLSGQYNQPQHF

abundance: few
v_gene: TRBV15
CDR3aa: CATKDPNSYGYTF

abundance: -
v_gene: TRBV7-6
CDR3aa: CASSSAATYEQYF

abundance: -
v_gene: TRBV13
CDR3aa: CASSSHGVPKWEKLFF

abundance: -
v_gene: TRBV4-1
CDR3aa: CASSQGDRPNQPQHF

abundance: -
v_gene: TRBV4-1
CDR3aa: CASSQSLQETQYF

abundance: -
v_gene: TRBV4-3
CDR3aa: CASSQDTGTFTQETQYF